The sequence of this TCR beta chain was determined in a study of T cell responses to AZD1222 COVID-19 vaccine. General observations from the study: Reportedly, close to half of spike-specific TCRs are directed against unmutated variant regions. Clonal diversity may have been underestimated, and the donors were mostly white British, with more females than males. Spike-wide coverage was observed for vaccine-associated CD4 TCRs, with dominant responses at 160-218 and 743-854.

Investigators merged groups given second doses at roughly 4 or roughly 12 weeks. About this clone: Its target is not known.

Profiling relied on immunoSEQ multiplex PCR, and the TCRdb table lists in-frame clones only, not all of them. The sample yields under 200,000 clones, 88% seen once. The germline V and J ends were trimmed by 4 bases and 3 bases, with 19 bases remaining between them. There are 16 residues in the CDR3. CDR1 LGHDT and CDR2 YNNKEL come from the germline V gene (reference sequence). The clonotype originates from an adult who received the AZD1222 COVID-19 vaccine. This specimen consisted of peripheral blood, obtained 28 days after the second AZD1222 dose. The rearrangement joins TRBV3-1 (or the pseudogene TRBV3-2) to TRBJ2-7; perhaps TRBD1 as D (5 bases). CDR3 bases: TGTGCCAGCAGCCCCCCGCGAGCGACAGCACTCTACGAGCAGTACTTC. Its protein is CASSPPRATALYEQYF.